What follows are 4 T cell receptor beta chains derived from one specimen sequenced in a study of blood T cell repertoires in COVID-19. Data came from immunoSEQ multiplex PCR; TCRdb stores just in-frame clones and leaves some out. The sample has 50,000 to 60,000 clones; 90% are singletons. Sequences were obtained from peripheral blood. These TCRs come from a man aged 40-55 years with acute or convalescent COVID-19.

The chain employs TRBV4-3 and TRBJ1-1; D remains unclear. There are 15 residues in the CDR3. Germline loops: CDR1 LGHNA, CDR2 YSLEER. The V end lost 4 bases, the J end lost 1 base, and 13 bases lay between the germline ends. The CDR3 region has the DNA TGCGCCAGCAGCCGTTCCTACGGTGGGAACACTGAAGCTTTCTTT. Translated: CASSRSYGGNTEAFF.

The chain recombines TRBV5-5 with TRBJ2-6, with a possible D match to TRBD2 (5 bases). CDR3 size: 14 residues. V lost 7 bases to trimming and J lost 0 bases, with 8 bases between them. Germline values: CDR1 SGHKS, CDR2 YYEKEE (reference sequence). The CDR3 DNA is TGTGCCAGCCGGGGAGACTCTGGGGCCAACGTCCTGACTTTC. Its translation: CASRGDSGANVLTF.

The chain links TRBV14 to TRBJ2-1; 14 bases agree with TRBD2. The CDR3 runs 16 residues. Per the germline V gene, CDR1 is SGHDN and CDR2 is FVKESK. Unmatched junction bases numbered 7, after V lost 5 bases and J lost 7 bases. CDR3 sequence reads: CASSNRLAGGPNEQFF. The DNA of the CDR3 is TGTGCCAGCAGCAACAGACTAGCGGGAGGGCCGAATGAGCAGTTCTTC.

J is TRBJ2-7 and V is TRBV10-3; TRBD2 matches 12 bases. The germline CDR1 and CDR2 sequences are ENHRY and SYGVKD. V lost 0 bases, J lost 4 bases, and 10 bases stayed unmatched. The CDR3 has 18 amino acids. The DNA for the CDR3 is TGTGCCATCAGTGAGTCGAAGGGCCTAGCGGGAGGGCCATACGAGCAGTACTTC. Amino acids: CAISESKGLAGGPYEQYF.